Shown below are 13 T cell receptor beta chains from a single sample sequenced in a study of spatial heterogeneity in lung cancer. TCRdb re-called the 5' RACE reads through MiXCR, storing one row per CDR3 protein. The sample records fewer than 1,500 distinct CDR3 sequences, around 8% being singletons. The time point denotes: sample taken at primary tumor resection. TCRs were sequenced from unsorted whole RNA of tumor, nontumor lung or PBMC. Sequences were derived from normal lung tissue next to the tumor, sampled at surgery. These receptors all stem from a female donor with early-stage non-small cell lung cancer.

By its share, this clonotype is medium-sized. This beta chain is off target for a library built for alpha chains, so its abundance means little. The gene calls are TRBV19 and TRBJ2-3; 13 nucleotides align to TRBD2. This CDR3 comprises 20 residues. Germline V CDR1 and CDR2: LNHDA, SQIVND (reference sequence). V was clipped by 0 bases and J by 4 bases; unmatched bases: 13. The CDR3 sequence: CASSIDRRMWTSGGADTQYF. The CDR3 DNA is TGTGCCAGTAGTATAGATCGGAGAATGTGGACTAGCGGGGGTGCAGATACGCAGTATTTT.

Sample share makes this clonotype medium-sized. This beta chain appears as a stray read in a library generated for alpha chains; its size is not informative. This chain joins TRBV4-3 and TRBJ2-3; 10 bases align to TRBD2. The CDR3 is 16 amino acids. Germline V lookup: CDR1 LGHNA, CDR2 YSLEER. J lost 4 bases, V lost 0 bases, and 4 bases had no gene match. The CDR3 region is CASSQDPSGRPDTQYF. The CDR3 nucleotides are TGCGCCAGCAGCCAAGACCCTAGCGGGAGACCAGATACGCAGTATTTT.

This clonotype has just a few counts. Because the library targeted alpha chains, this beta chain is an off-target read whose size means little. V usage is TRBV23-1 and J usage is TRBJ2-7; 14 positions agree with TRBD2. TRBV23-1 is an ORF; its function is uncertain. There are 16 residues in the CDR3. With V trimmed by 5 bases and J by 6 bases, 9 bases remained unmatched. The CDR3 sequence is CASSIEPGLAGVEQYF. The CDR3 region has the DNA TGCGCCAGCAGTATTGAACCGGGACTAGCGGGAGTCGAGCAGTACTTC.

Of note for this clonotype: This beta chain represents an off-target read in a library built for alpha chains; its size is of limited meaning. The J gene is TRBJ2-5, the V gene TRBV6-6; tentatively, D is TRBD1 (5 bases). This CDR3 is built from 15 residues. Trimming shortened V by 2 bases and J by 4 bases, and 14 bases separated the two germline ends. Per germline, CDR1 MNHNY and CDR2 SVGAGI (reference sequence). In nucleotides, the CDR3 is TGTGCCAGCAGTTACCCCGGGCAGGGCGGAGAGACCCAGTACTTC. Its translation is CASSYPGQGGETQYF.

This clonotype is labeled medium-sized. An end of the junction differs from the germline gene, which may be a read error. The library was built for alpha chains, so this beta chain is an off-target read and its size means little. This CDR3 reads CASSLDRQETQYF. The CDR3 DNA follows: TGTGCTAGCAGCTTAGACAGACAAGAGACCCAGTACTTC. This chain joins TRBV7-7 and TRBJ2-5, with D tentatively TRBD1 (5 bases). There are 13 residues in the CDR3. The germline V gene has CDR1 SSHAT and CDR2 FNYEAQ (reference sequence).

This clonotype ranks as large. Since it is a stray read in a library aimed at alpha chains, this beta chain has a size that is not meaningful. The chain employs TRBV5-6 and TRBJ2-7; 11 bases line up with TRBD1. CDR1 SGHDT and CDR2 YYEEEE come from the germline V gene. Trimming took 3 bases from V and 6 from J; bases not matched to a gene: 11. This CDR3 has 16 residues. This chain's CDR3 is CASSYESGQGAREQYF. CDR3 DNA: TGTGCCAGCAGCTATGAGAGCGGACAGGGGGCGCGCGAGCAGTACTTC.

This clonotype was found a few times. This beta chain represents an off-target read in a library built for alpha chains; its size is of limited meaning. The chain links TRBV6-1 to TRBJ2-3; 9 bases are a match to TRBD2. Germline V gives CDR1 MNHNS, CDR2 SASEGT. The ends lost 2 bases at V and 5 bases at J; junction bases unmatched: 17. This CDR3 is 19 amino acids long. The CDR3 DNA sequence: TGTGCCAGCAGTGAATCCCGATGGGGATTAGCGGGAGAGGTAGATACGCAGTATTTT. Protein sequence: CASSESRWGLAGEVDTQYF.

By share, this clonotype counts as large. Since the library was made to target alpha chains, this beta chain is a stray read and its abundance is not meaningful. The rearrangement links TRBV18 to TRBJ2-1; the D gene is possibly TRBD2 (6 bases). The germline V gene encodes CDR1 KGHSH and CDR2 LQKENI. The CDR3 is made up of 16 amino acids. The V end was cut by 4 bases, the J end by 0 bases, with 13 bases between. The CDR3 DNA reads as TGTGCCAGCTCACTCACTAGCCTTCGCTCCTACAATGAGCAGTTCTTC. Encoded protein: CASSLTSLRSYNEQFF.

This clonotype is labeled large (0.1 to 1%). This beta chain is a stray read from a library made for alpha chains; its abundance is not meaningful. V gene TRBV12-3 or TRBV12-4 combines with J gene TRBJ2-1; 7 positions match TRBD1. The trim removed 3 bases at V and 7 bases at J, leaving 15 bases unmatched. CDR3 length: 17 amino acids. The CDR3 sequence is CASSFKGAGLSVNEQFF. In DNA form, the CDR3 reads TGTGCCAGCAGTTTTAAGGGGGCAGGACTTTCGGTGAATGAGCAGTTCTTC.

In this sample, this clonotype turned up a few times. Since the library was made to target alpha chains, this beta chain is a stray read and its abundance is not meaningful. The DNA of the CDR3 is TGCAGTGCTAGACGGACTAGCGGGAGCGAGGAGCTGTTTTTT. Amino acid sequence: CSARRTSGSEELFF. The chain carries TRBV20-1 and TRBJ2-2; 13 bases map to TRBD2. Germline CDR1 reads DFQATT; CDR2 reads SNEGSKA (reference sequence). Trimming at V came to 2 bases and at J to 10 bases, leaving 4 bases not matched to a gene. This CDR3 has 14 amino acids.

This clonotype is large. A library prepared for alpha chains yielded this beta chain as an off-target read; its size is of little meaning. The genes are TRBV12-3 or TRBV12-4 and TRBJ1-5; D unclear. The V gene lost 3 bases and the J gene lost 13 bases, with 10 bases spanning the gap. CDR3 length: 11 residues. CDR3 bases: TGTGCCAGCAGTTTGGGCAGCCTACAGCATTTT. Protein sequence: CASSLGSLQHF.

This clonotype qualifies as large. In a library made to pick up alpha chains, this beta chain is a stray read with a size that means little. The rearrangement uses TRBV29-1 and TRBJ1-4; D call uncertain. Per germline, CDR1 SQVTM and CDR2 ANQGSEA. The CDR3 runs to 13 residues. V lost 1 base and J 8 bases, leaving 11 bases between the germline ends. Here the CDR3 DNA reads TGCAGCGTTGAAGTCGGCAGTCAGGAAAAACTGTTTTTT. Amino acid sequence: CSVEVGSQEKLFF.

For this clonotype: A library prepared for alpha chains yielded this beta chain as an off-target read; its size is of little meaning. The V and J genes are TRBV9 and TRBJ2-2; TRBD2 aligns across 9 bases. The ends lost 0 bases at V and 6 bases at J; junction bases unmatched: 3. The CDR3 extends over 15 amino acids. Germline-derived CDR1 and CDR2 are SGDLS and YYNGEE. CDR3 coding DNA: TGTGCCAGCAGCGTAGGCGGGAGGGCTGCCGGGGAGCTGTTTTTT. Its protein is CASSVGGRAAGELFF. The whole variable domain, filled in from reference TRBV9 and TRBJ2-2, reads DSGVTQTPKHLITATGQRVTLRCSPRSGDLSVYWYQQSLDQGLQFLIQYYNGEERAKGNILERFSAQQFPDLHSELNLSSLELGDSALYFCASSVGGRAAGELFFGEGSRLTVL.